The 5 T cell receptor beta chains listed next were all sequenced from one sample in a study of OX40 agonist ivuxolimab in advanced cancers. Generated by immunoSEQ multiplex PCR, the TCRdb table keeps only in-frame clones and is missing some. The sample lists over 10,000 clones; 75% to 90% were seen once. Here the sequenced sample was CD4+ or CD8+ T cells sorted from blood, taken in a trial of the OX40 agonist ivuxolimab. These TCRs come from an adult with an advanced solid tumor such as melanoma, head and neck, liver or kidney cancer.

V gene TRBV28 combines with J gene TRBJ2-7, with TRBD2 matching 14 bases. V lost 4 bases and J lost 4; bases outside the gene matches: 18. The CDR3 consists of 20 residues. The germline CDR1 and CDR2 sequences are MDHEN and SYDVKM. The CDR3 coding sequence is TGTGCCAGCAGTTCTTACGGGACTAGCGGGGGCACCGGTCGCTATTACGAGCAGTACTTC. The encoded protein is CASSSYGTSGGTGRYYEQYF.

The chain employs TRBV4-3 and TRBJ1-4, with 8 bases identical to TRBD1. Trimming removed 0 bases from V and 6 bases from J; junction bases left unmatched: 6. The CDR3 is 16 residues long. The germline gives CDR1 LGHNA, CDR2 YSLEER. This CDR3 is CASSQDFDRGYEKLFF. CDR3 sequence (DNA): TGCGCCAGCAGCCAAGATTTTGACAGGGGTTATGAAAAACTGTTTTTT.

The CDR3 sequence: CASSDSSGSYNEQFF. CDR3 coding DNA: TGTGCCAGCAGTGACTCTAGCGGGAGTTACAATGAGCAGTTCTTC. The chain is built from TRBV6-4 and TRBJ2-1; TRBD2 agrees at 9 bases. CDR1 is MRHNA and CDR2 is SNTAGT in the germline V gene. V lost 0 bases, J lost 4 bases, and 1 base stayed unmatched. The CDR3 spans 15 residues.

The chain uses TRBV29-1 and TRBJ2-1; D is possibly TRBD2 (6 bases). Trimming took off 2 bases at V and 5 bases at J, with 13 bases between the two ends. There are 14 residues in the CDR3. From germline, CDR1 is SQVTM and CDR2 ANQGSEA. The CDR3 here is CSVESRGSNNEQFF. In DNA, the CDR3 is TGCAGCGTTGAATCCCGGGGGTCTAACAATGAGCAGTTCTTC.

This rearrangement joins TRBV7-7 to TRBJ2-7; tentatively, D is TRBD1 or TRBD2 (6 bases each). V was trimmed by 5 bases and J by 7 bases, leaving 18 bases between them. The CDR3 runs 14 residues. Germline loops: CDR1 SSHAT, CDR2 FNYEAQ (reference sequence). The CDR3 reads CASSPGGRLGEQYF. For the CDR3, the DNA is TGTGCCAGCAGCCCTGGGGGGCGACTGGGGGAGCAGTACTTC.